The 9 T cell receptor beta chains given below trace back to one sample, sequenced in a study of T-cell reconstitution after alpha-beta-depleted transplantation in children. Unique molecular identifiers were incorporated into the prepared TCRbeta library. One entry per CDR3 protein, called by TCRdb with MiXCR from the PCR reads. The data hold approximately 99,000 distinct CDR3 sequences, with around 6.4% observed a single time. The source was PBMCs, mostly from graft donor cells, collected 360 days after TCRalphabeta/CD19-depleted stem cell transplant. The receptors were gathered from a male patient under 10 years old who had a stem cell transplant for acute lymphoblastic leukemia, so the T cells may come from the graft donor.

This clonotype was recorded a few times. This chain joins TRBV7-9 and TRBJ2-1; 13 nucleotides align to TRBD2. The CDR3 totals 17 residues. Germline CDR1 SEHNR, CDR2 FQNEAQ (reference sequence). V was pared by 5 bases and J by 8 bases, with 12 bases of the junction left unmatched. Here the CDR3 reads CASSPRTSGGPSDEQFF. The DNA of the CDR3 is TGTGCCAGCAGCCCCCGGACTAGCGGGGGCCCCTCGGATGAGCAGTTCTTC. The full variable domain, rest sourced from reference TRBV7-9 and TRBJ2-1, is DTGVSQNPRHKITKRGQNVTFRCDPISEHNRLYWYRQTLGQGPEFLTYFQNEAQLEKSRLLSDRFSAERPKGSFSTLEIQRTEQGDSAMYLCASSPRTSGGPSDEQFFGPGTRLTVL.

This clonotype occurred a few times. A read error is possible here, since a much larger clone lies one base away. The rearrangement links TRBV7-6 to TRBJ2-1; TRBD2 aligns across 10 bases. The CDR3 totals 16 residues. Germline CDR1 SGHVS, CDR2 FNYEAQ. J gave up 4 bases and V 1 base, and 4 bases lay outside the gene matches. CDR3 loop: CASSLVSGRKYNEQFF. The CDR3 coding sequence is TGTGCCAGCAGCTTAGTTAGCGGGAGGAAATACAATGAGCAGTTCTTC.

The V and J genes are TRBV11-1 and TRBJ2-5; a possible D gene is TRBD2 (5 bases). CDR1 and CDR2 (germline): SGHAT, FQDESV (reference sequence). V was pared by 1 base and J by 2 bases, with 11 bases between. The CDR3 has 15 residues. This CDR3 reads CASSLGAVLQETQYF. For the CDR3, the DNA is TGTGCCAGCAGCTTAGGAGCGGTTCTTCAAGAGACCCAGTACTTC.

This clonotype was recorded at least ten times. The chain has TRBV11-2 and TRBJ2-3; D is unresolved. Germline V gives CDR1 SGHAT, CDR2 FQNNGV. This CDR3 has 13 residues. Trimming stripped 5 bases from V and 0 bases from J, with 6 bases between. The CDR3: CASSHDSTDTQYF. Written as DNA, the CDR3 is TGTGCCAGCAGCCATGACAGCACAGATACGCAGTATTTT.

This clonotype occurred many times. This chain links TRBV4-2 with TRBJ1-2, with a weak D call TRBD1 (6 bases). V shed 1 base and J shed 13 bases, with 16 bases lying between them. This CDR3 spans 13 amino acids. The germline gives CDR1 LGHNA, CDR2 YNFKEQ. This CDR3 reads CASSQVSWQGITF. CDR3 DNA sequence: TGTGCCAGCAGCCAAGTTTCTTGGCAGGGGATCACCTTC.

In its sample, this clonotype was seen a few times. This rearrangement joins TRBV24-1 to TRBJ2-2; 7 bases are a match to TRBD1. The CDR3 runs to 16 residues. V lost 3 bases and J lost 0; bases outside the gene matches: 3. Per the germline V gene, CDR1 is KGHDR and CDR2 is SFDVKD. The CDR3: CATSDRQGANTGELFF. CDR3 bases: TGTGCCACCAGTGATCGGCAGGGGGCGAACACCGGGGAGCTGTTTTTT.

Note on this clonotype: This may come from a read error, since a much larger clone is one base off. V and J are TRBV10-3 and TRBJ2-3, with 11 bases matching TRBD2. CDR3 size: 15 residues. Per germline, CDR1 ENHRY and CDR2 SYGVKD. For the CDR3, the DNA is TGTGCCATCAACCTAGCGGGGGGAAGCACAGATATGCAGTATTTT. It yields the protein CAINLAGGSTDMQYF.

This clonotype was recorded many times. V usage is TRBV12-5 and J usage is TRBJ2-2; D call uncertain. Trimming cost V 4 bases and J 5 bases, with 2 bases left between them. Germline CDR1 LGHNT, CDR2 FRNRAP. The CDR3 covers 11 residues. CDR3: CASGSTGELFF. DNA of the CDR3: TGTGCTAGTGGTTCTACCGGGGAGCTGTTTTTT.

This clonotype was detected many times. A junction end diverges from the germline sequence, so it may reflect a read error. The DNA of the CDR3 is TGTGCTAGCAGCTCGACTAGCGGGACAGCAGATACGCAGTATTTT. Translation gives CASSSTSGTADTQYF. This chain uses TRBV7-7 with TRBJ2-3, with 11 bases that match TRBD2. Germline V gives CDR1 SSHAT, CDR2 FNYEAQ (reference sequence). There are 15 residues in the CDR3.